This is a list of T cell receptor beta chains from one sample in a study of identical twins. Via MiXCR, TCRdb re-called the 5' RACE reads, giving one row per CDR3 protein. The table lists 410,000 or so distinct CDR3 sequences, around a sixth of them singletons. Material: naive T cells sorted from blood. The source is a middle-aged man in good health. Each CDR3 is given with its conserved first and last residue. The D gene is left open where the match is weak. Where a row states a size, it is once, few, many or the class of an expanded clone; other rows omit it.

CDR3: CATSRELETQYF
DNA: TGTGCCACCAGCAGAGAACTGGAGACCCAGTACTTC
J: TRBJ2-5
size: many
V: TRBV15
D: .

CDR3: CASRPQRADTQYF
DNA: TGTGCCAGCAGGCCACAAAGAGCCGATACGCAGTATTTT
J: TRBJ2-3
size: few
V: TRBV5-4
D: .

CDR3: CASTQLTGGTFNTEAFF
DNA: TGTGCCAGCACCCAACTCACAGGCGGGACTTTCAACACTGAAGCTTTCTTT
J: TRBJ1-1
size: .
V: TRBV6-1
D: .

CDR3: CASSSGQVNTEAFF
DNA: TGTGCCAGCAGTTCCGGACAGGTGAACACTGAAGCTTTCTTT
J: TRBJ1-1
size: many
V: TRBV12-3/TRBV12-4
D: TRBD1

CDR3: CASSSRQEQETQYF
DNA: TGTGCCAGCAGCTCCAGACAGGAACAAGAGACCCAGTACTTC
J: TRBJ2-5
size: few
V: TRBV11-2
D: .

CDR3: CASSPNPGGGTGELFF
DNA: TGCGCCAGCAGCCCGAACCCGGGGGGGGGCACCGGGGAGCTGTTTTTT
J: TRBJ2-2
size: .
V: TRBV4-1
D: TRBD2

CDR3: CASSRGWLASTDTQYF
DNA: TGTGCCAGCAGCCGAGGGTGGCTAGCGAGCACAGATACGCAGTATTTT
J: TRBJ2-3
size: few
V: TRBV7-2
D: .

CDR3: CASSRAPGQGNNEQFF
DNA: TGTGCCAGCAGCCGAGCACCGGGACAGGGGAACAATGAGCAGTTCTTC
J: TRBJ2-1
size: .
V: TRBV3-1
D: TRBD1

CDR3: CASSLGSGGQGLHNSPLHF
DNA: TGTGCCAGCAGTTTGGGTAGTGGGGGTCAGGGTCTTCATAATTCACCCCTCCACTTT
J: TRBJ1-6
size: many
V: TRBV12-3/TRBV12-4
D: .

CDR3: CAISEMTTGEETQYF
DNA: TGTGCCATCAGTGAGATGACAACGGGGGAAGAGACCCAGTACTTC
J: TRBJ2-5
size: many
V: TRBV10-3
D: .

CDR3: CASSPTEGAWETQYF
DNA: TGCGCCAGCAGCCCCACAGAGGGGGCATGGGAGACCCAGTACTTC
J: TRBJ2-5
size: few
V: TRBV4-3
D: TRBD1

CDR3: CASSQVVLAGDEQYF
DNA: TGTGCCAGCAGTCAAGTGGTACTAGCGGGAGACGAGCAGTACTTC
J: TRBJ2-7
size: few
V: TRBV6-2/TRBV6-3
D: TRBD2

CDR3: CASSRLAGLRETQYF
DNA: TGTGCCAGCAGTAGACTAGCGGGGTTGCGAGAGACCCAGTACTTC
J: TRBJ2-5
size: many
V: TRBV6-1
D: TRBD2

CDR3: CASSYALADHQDEQFF
DNA: TGTGCCAGCAGTTACGCGCTAGCGGACCATCAGGATGAGCAGTTCTTC
J: TRBJ2-1
size: many
V: TRBV6-5
D: TRBD2

CDR3: CASSYNPGETQYF
DNA: TGTGCCAGCAGCTATAACCCAGGGGAGACCCAGTACTTC
J: TRBJ2-5
size: .
V: TRBV7-2
D: .

CDR3: CASSSGTRWVEEQFF
DNA: TGTGCCAGCAGTTCCGGGACTAGATGGGTAGAGGAGCAGTTCTTC
J: TRBJ2-1
size: many
V: TRBV6-5
D: TRBD2

CDR3: CASSAATQGANVLTF
DNA: TGTGCCAGCAGTGCCGCCACTCAAGGGGCCAACGTCCTGACTTTC
J: TRBJ2-6
size: .
V: TRBV2
D: .

CDR3: CASSGGQGNYGYTF
DNA: TGCGCCAGCAGCGGGGGACAGGGGAACTATGGCTACACCTTC
J: TRBJ1-2
size: few
V: TRBV5-1
D: TRBD1

CDR3: CSVVFYDGGRSQQNNEQFF
DNA: TGCAGCGTTGTTTTTTATGATGGGGGGCGCAGCCAACAGAACAATGAGCAGTTCTTC
J: TRBJ2-1
size: few
V: TRBV29-1
D: .

CDR3: CASSEADGVLSEFF
DNA: TGTGCCAGCAGTGAAGCTGACGGGGTCCTTTCCGAGTTCTTC
J: TRBJ2-1
size: .
V: TRBV6-1
D: .

CDR3: CASSIMRVGAQAISGANVLTF
DNA: TGTGCCAGTAGTATAATGAGGGTTGGTGCGCAGGCGATCTCTGGGGCCAACGTCCTGACTTTC
J: TRBJ2-6
size: .
V: TRBV19
D: .

CDR3: CSAGRGVAYNEQFF
DNA: TGCAGCGCCGGGAGGGGGGTAGCCTACAATGAGCAGTTCTTC
J: TRBJ2-1
size: few
V: TRBV29-1
D: TRBD2

CDR3: CASSFIAGGPGTDTQYF
DNA: TGTGCCAGCAGCTTTATAGCGGGAGGGCCGGGCACAGATACGCAGTATTTT
J: TRBJ2-3
size: .
V: TRBV7-2
D: TRBD2

CDR3: CASKTGGTGLHEQYF
DNA: TGTGCCAGCAAGACGGGCGGGACAGGGTTACACGAGCAGTACTTC
J: TRBJ2-7
size: many
V: TRBV7-2
D: TRBD1

CDR3: CASSLGIGGQGMFRETQYF
DNA: TGTGCCAGCAGCTTAGGAATTGGCGGACAGGGGATGTTTAGGGAGACCCAGTACTTC
J: TRBJ2-5
size: .
V: TRBV11-2
D: TRBD1

CDR3: CASSIQASGGTGEQFF
DNA: TGCGCCAGCAGCATACAAGCTAGCGGGGGGACGGGTGAGCAGTTCTTC
J: TRBJ2-1
size: .
V: TRBV5-1
D: TRBD2

CDR3: CASSLGGQLQFF
DNA: TGTGCCAGCAGCTTAGGGGGACAGCTGCAGTTCTTC
J: TRBJ2-1
size: .
V: TRBV7-2
D: TRBD1

CDR3: CASSPLEGGTYEQYF
DNA: TGTGCCAGCTCACCATTGGAGGGAGGGACCTACGAGCAGTACTTC
J: TRBJ2-7
size: many
V: TRBV18
D: TRBD2

CDR3: CSASPAGGFSYEQYF
DNA: TGCAGTGCTAGCCCAGCGGGGGGCTTCTCCTACGAGCAGTACTTC
J: TRBJ2-7
size: many
V: TRBV20-1
D: TRBD2

CDR3: CASSLVTGWSYEQYF
DNA: TGTGCCAGCAGTTTAGTGACAGGGTGGTCCTACGAGCAGTACTTC
J: TRBJ2-7
size: .
V: TRBV28
D: TRBD1